This TCR beta chain derives from a study of identifying expanded T cells in peripheral blood. This clone was recorded once. No antigen is known for it. Sequencing used immunoSEQ multiplex PCR; TCRdb keeps in-frame clones, though not all of them. The table lists 84,000 or so clones, approximately 90% of them singletons. Study-level findings and limits: Variance in clone template counts between roughly 2-week samples significantly increased with total template count across all healthy donors.

From germline, CDR1 is MNHEY and CDR2 SVGAGI. CDR3 size: 14 residues. V lost 7 bases, J lost 5 bases, and 7 bases stayed unmatched. The sequenced sample consisted of blood. V and J are TRBV6-5 and TRBJ1-4; 7 positions match TRBD1. The TCR comes from a person aged 18 to 75 in good health. Written as DNA, the CDR3 is TGTGCCAGCACTTATGACAGGGTAAATGAAAAACTGTTTTTT. It codes for CASTYDRVNEKLFF.